The sequence of this T cell receptor (beta chain) was determined in a study of post-analysis software for immune sequencing data. Study-level background: The disease courses covered relapsing-remitting, secondary progressive and progressive-relapsing multiple sclerosis.

With regard to this clonotype: No antigen is known for it.

TCR beta cDNA libraries included unique molecular identifiers. Starting from approximately 1 to 10 million T cells, the study yielded roughly 0.5 million cDNA molecules. TCRdb re-called the PCR reads through MiXCR, storing one row per CDR3 protein. Of around 710,000 distinct CDR3 sequences listed, just over 45% are singletons. The germline V gene encodes CDR1 SEHNR and CDR2 FQNEAQ (reference sequence). This CDR3 region has 12 residues. Whole-study findings and limits: A few TRBV segments, TRBV5-6, TRBV5-1 and TRBV20-1 among them, were found more frequent in patients than controls. Those samples that were prepared in the same batch co-clustered strongly by F measure. Compared with controls, patients showed significantly lower normalized Chao1 diversity.

The receptor was isolated from a girl aged 5-17 years with multiple sclerosis. Source material: blood. V gene TRBV7-9 combines with J gene TRBJ2-4; TRBD1 matches at 10 bases. The DNA end favors TRBJ2-7, so the J call may be wrong. CDR3 protein: CATGGQGYEQYF. CDR3 sequence (DNA): TGTGCCACCGGGGGACAGGGGTACGAGCAGTACTTC.